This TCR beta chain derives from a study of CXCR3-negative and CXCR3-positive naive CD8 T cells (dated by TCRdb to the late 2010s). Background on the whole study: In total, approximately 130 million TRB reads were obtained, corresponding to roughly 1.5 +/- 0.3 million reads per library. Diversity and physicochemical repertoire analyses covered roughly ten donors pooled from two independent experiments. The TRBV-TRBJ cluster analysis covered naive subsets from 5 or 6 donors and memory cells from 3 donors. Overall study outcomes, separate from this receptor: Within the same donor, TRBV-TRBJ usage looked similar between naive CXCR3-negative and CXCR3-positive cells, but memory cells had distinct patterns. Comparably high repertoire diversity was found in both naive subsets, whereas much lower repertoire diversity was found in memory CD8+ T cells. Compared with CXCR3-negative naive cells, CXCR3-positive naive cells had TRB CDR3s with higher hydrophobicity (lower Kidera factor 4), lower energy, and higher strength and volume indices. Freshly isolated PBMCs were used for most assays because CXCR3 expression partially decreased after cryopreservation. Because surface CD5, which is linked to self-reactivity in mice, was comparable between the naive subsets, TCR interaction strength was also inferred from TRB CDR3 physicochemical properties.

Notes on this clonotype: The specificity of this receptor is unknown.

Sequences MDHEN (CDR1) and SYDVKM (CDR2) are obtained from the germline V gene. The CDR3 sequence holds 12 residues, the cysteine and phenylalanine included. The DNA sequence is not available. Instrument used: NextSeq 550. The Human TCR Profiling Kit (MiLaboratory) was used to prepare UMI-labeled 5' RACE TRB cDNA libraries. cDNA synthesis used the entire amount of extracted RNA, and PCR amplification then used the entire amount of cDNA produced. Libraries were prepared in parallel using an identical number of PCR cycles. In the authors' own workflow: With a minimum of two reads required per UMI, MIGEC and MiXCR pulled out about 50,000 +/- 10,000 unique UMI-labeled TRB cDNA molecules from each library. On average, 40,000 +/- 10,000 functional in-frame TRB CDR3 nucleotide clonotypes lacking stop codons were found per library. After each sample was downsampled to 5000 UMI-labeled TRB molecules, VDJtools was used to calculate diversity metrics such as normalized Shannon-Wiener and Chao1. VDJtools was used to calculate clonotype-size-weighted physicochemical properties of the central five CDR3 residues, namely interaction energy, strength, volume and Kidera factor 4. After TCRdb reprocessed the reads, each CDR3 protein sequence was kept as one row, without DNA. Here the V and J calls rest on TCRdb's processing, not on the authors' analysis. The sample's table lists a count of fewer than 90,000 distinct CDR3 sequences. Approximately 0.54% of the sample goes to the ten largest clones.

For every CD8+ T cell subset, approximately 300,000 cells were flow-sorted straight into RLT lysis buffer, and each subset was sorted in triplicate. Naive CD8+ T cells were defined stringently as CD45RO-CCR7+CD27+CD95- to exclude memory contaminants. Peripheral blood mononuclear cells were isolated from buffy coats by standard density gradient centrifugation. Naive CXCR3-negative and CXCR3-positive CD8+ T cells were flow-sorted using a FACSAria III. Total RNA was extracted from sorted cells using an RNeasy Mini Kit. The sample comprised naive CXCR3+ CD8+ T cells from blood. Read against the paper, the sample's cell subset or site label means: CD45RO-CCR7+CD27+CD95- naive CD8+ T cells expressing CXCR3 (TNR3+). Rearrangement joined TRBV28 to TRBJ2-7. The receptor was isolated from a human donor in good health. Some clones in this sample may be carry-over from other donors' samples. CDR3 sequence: CASSLNSYEQYF.